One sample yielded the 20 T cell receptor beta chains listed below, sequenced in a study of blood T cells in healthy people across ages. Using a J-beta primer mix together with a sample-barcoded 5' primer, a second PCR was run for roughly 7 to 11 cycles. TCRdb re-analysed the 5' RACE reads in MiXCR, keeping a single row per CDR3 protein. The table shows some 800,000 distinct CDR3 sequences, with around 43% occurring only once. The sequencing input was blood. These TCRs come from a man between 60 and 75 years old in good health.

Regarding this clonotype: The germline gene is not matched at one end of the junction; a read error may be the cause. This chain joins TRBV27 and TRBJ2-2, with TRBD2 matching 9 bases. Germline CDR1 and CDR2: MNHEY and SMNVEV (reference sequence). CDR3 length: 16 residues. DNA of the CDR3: TGTGCCGGCAGTTCGGGGACTAGCCCAATCACCGGGGAGCTGTTTTTT. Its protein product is CAGSSGTSPITGELFF.

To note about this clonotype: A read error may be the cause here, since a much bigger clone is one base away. The CDR3 bases are TGTGCCAGCAGCTTCCCAACTAGCGAGGAAGAGACCCAGTACTTC. Amino acids: CASSFPTSEEETQYF. The V and J genes are TRBV7-9 and TRBJ2-7, with 7 bases identical to TRBD2. The J call may not be correct, given that the DNA end is closer to TRBJ2-5. This CDR3 has 15 residues. The germline CDR1 and CDR2 sequences are SEHNR and FQNEAQ (reference sequence).

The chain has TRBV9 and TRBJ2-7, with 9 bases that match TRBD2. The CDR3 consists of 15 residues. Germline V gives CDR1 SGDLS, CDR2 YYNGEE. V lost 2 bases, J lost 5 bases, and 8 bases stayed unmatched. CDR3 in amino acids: CASSVGGRAFNEQYF. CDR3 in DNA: TGTGCCAGCAGCGTTGGCGGGAGGGCCTTTAACGAGCAGTACTTC.

CDR3 sequence: CSAAPGRGSYEQYF. In nucleotides, the CDR3 is TGCAGTGCTGCCCCGGGACGGGGATCCTACGAGCAGTACTTC. This chain joins TRBV20-1 and TRBJ2-7; D may correspond to TRBD1 or TRBD2 (5 bases each). The ends were cut back, 5 bases at V and 1 base at J, with 15 bases in the middle. Germline lookup yields CDR1 DFQATT and CDR2 SNEGSKA (reference sequence). CDR3 length equals 14 residues.

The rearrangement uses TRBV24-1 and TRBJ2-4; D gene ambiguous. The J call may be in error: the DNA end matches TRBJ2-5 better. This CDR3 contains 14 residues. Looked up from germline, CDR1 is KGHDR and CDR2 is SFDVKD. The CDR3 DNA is TGTGCCACCAGTGACCGGAGATCCAGAGAGACCCAGTACTTC. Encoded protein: CATSDRRSRETQYF.

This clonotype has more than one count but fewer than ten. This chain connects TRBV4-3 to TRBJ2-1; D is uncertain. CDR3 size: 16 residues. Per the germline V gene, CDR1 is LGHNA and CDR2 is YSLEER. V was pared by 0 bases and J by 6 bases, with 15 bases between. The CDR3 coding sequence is TGCGCCAGCAGCCAAGATTTGGGCCCCGTCCCCAATGAGCAGTTCTTC. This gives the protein CASSQDLGPVPNEQFF.

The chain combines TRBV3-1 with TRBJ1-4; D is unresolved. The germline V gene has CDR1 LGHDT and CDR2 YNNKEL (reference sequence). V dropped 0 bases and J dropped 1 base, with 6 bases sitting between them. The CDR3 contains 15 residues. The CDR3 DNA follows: TGTGCCAGCAGCCAAGAGGTGCGAACTAATGAAAAACTGTTTTTT. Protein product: CASSQEVRTNEKLFF.

The CDR3, as DNA: TGCGCCAGCAGCTCCGGGACTAGCGGGGGAGCCGGGGGGCAGTTCTTC. Translation gives CASSSGTSGGAGGQFF. V and J are TRBV5-1 and TRBJ2-1, with 14 bases aligning to TRBD2. The CDR3 runs to 16 residues. V lost 3 bases and J lost 12; bases outside the gene matches: 11. The germline CDR1 and CDR2 sequences are SGHRS and YFSETQ.

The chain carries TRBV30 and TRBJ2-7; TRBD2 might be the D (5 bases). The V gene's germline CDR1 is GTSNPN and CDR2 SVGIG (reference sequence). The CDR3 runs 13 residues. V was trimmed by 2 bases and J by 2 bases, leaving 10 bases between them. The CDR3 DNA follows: TGTGCCTGGAGTCTGAGCGGTACCTACGAGCAGTACTTC. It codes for CAWSLSGTYEQYF.

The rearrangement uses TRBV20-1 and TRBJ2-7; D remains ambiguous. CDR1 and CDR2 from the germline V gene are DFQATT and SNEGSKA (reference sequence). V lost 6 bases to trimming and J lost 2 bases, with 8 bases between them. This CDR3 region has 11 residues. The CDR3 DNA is TGCAGTGCCCATGGACCCTACGAGCAGTACTTC. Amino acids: CSAHGPYEQYF.

The CDR3 protein is CASSLGLAGGIYEQYF. The CDR3 nucleotides read TGTGCCAGCAGCTTAGGGCTAGCGGGGGGCATATACGAGCAGTACTTC. The chain is built from TRBV7-2 and TRBJ2-7; 11 bases align to TRBD2. The CDR3 extends over 16 amino acids. Germline trimming cut 1 base from V and 4 bases from J; bases unmatched to any gene: 6. Germline CDR1 reads SGHTA; CDR2 reads FQGNSA.

CDR3 in amino acids: CSADRGGDTQYF. CDR3 sequence (DNA): TGCAGCGCGGACAGAGGGGGAGATACGCAGTATTTT. The rearrangement links TRBV29-1 to TRBJ2-3; a possible D gene is TRBD1 (6 bases). Trimming took 7 bases from V and 5 from J, leaving 13 bases between them. Germline V CDR1 and CDR2: SQVTM, ANQGSEA. The CDR3 has 12 residues.

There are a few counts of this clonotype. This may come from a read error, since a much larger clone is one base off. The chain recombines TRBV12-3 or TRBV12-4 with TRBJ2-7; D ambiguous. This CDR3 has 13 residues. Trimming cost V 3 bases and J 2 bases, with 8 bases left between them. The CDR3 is CASSFGSTYEQYF. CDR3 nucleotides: TGTGCCAGCAGTTTTGGCTCCACCTACGAGCAGTACTTC.

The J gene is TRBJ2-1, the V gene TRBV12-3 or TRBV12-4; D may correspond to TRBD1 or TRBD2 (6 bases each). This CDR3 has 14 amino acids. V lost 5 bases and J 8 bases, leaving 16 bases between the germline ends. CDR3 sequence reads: CASSVVGGLDEQFF. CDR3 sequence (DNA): TGTGCCAGCAGTGTAGTGGGGGGCCTGGATGAGCAGTTCTTC.

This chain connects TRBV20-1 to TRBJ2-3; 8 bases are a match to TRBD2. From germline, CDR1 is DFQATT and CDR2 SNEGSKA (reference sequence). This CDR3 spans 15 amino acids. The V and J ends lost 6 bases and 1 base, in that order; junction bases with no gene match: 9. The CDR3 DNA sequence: TGCAGTGCCGCGGGACTAGTCTTTGGCACAGATACGCAGTATTTT. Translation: CSAAGLVFGTDTQYF.

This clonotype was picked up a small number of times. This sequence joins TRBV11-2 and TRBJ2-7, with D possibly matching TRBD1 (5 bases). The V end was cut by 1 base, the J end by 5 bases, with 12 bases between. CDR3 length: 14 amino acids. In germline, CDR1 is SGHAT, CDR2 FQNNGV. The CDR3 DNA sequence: TGTGCCAGCAGCTTAGTAGGGGCAGGGAACGAGCAGTACTTC. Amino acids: CASSLVGAGNEQYF.

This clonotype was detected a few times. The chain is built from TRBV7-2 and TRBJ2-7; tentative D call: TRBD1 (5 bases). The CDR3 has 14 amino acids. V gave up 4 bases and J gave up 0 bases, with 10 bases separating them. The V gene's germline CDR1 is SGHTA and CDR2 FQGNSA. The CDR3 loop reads CASSYRRSSYEQYF. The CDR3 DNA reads TGTGCCAGCAGCTACAGGCGGAGCTCCTACGAGCAGTACTTC.

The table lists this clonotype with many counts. CDR3 in amino acids: CASSTRDRNTEAFF. CDR3 DNA sequence: TGTGCCAGCAGTACCCGGGACAGGAACACTGAAGCTTTCTTT. The gene calls are TRBV6-5 and TRBJ1-1, with 7 bases aligning to TRBD1. This CDR3 comprises 14 residues. Germline loops: CDR1 MNHEY, CDR2 SVGAGI. J was trimmed by 1 base and V by 5 bases; bases with no gene match: 4.

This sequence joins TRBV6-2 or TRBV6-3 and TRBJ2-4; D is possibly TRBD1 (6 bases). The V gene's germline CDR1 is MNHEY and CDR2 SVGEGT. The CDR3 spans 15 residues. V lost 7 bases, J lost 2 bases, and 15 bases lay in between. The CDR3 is CASTRTDTPKNIQYF. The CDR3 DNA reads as TGTGCCAGCACCCGGACAGACACCCCCAAAAACATTCAGTACTTC.

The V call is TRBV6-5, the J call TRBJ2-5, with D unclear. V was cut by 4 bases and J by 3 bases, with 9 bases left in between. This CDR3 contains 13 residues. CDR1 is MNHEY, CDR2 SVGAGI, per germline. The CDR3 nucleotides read TGTGCCAGCAGTTCCAGGAAGGAAGAGACCCAGTACTTC. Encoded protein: CASSSRKEETQYF.